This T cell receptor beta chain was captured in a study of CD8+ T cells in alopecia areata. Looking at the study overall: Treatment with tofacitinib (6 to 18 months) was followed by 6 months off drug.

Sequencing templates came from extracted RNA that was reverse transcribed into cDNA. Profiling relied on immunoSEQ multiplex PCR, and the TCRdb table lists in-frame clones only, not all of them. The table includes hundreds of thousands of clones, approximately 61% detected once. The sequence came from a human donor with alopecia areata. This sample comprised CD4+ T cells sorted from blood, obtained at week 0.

CDR3 amino acids: CASSPGLLNTEAFF. The CDR3 region has the DNA TGTGCCAGTAGTCCGGGACTCCTGAACACTGAAGCTTTCTTT. V is TRBV19 and J is TRBJ1-1, with D possibly being TRBD1 (5 bases). V lost 5 bases, J lost 0 bases, and 10 bases lay in between. The CDR3 sequence is 14 residues long. Germline CDR1 is LNHDA and CDR2 is SQIVND (reference sequence). Drawing the rest from reference TRBV19 and TRBJ1-1, the complete variable domain is DGGITQSPKYLFRKEGQNVTLSCEQNLNHDAMYWYRQDPGQGLRLIYYSQIVNDFQKGDIAEGYSVSREKKESFPLTVTSAQKNPTAFYLCASSPGLLNTEAFFGQGTRLTVV.